A single sample gave rise to the 5 T cell receptor beta chains below, sequenced in a study of T-cell memory formation after mild COVID-19. Each CDR3 protein is one row after TCRdb ran MiXCR on the 5' RACE reads. The data show approximately 300,000 distinct CDR3 sequences, less than 20% seen once. The sample comprised PBMCs or a T cell subset sorted from them (not recorded which). These receptors came from a man younger than 35 who had mild COVID-19 (a few samples of this study predate the infection). Cell type and time point are not known.

This clonotype was counted a few times. This sequence joins TRBV18 and TRBJ2-3, with 7 bases fitting TRBD1. The CDR3 has 15 amino acids. The V gene's germline CDR1 is KGHSH and CDR2 LQKENI. V trimming: 6 bases; J trimming: 2 bases; junction bases outside the gene matches: 8. This CDR3 reads CASSRRDSYTDTQYF. DNA for the CDR3: TGTGCCAGCTCCCGAAGGGACAGCTACACAGATACGCAGTATTTT.

V and J are TRBV19 and TRBJ1-4; D may be TRBD1 (5 bases). Germline V gene data show CDR1 as LNHDA and CDR2 as SQIVND (reference sequence). V dropped 6 bases and J dropped 8 bases, with 16 bases sitting between them. The CDR3 is made up of 14 amino acids. Here the CDR3 DNA reads TGTGCCAGTAGGGGAACGGGGCGCCGAGAAAAACTGTTTTTT. Amino acids: CASRGTGRREKLFF.

The rearrangement joins TRBV5-1 to TRBJ2-1; D possibly corresponds to TRBD2 (6 bases). Germline loops: CDR1 SGHRS, CDR2 YFSETQ. The V end was cut by 3 bases, the J end by 10 bases, with 17 bases between. CDR3 size: 14 residues. The CDR3 region is CASSSEPSASEQFF. The CDR3 DNA reads TGCGCCAGCAGCTCGGAACCTAGCGCAAGCGAGCAGTTCTTC. Filled out from reference TRBV5-1 and TRBJ2-1, the complete variable domain reads KAGVTQTPRYLIKTRGQQVTLSCSPISGHRSVSWYQQTPGQGLQFLFEYFSETQRNKGNFPGRFSGRQFSNSRSEMNVSTLELGDSALYLCASSSEPSASEQFFGPGTRLTVL.

This clonotype was counted a few times. V gene TRBV7-2 combines with J gene TRBJ1-6; 8 bases match TRBD1. The CDR3 covers 15 residues. CDR1 and CDR2 (germline): SGHTA, FQGNSA. The junction had 3 bases not matched to a gene; V was cut back by 2 bases and J by 6 bases. DNA for the CDR3: TGTGCCAGCAGCTTACCGGACAGGGCTAATTCACCCCTCCACTTT. Amino acid sequence: CASSLPDRANSPLHF.

This clonotype was recorded a few times. The gene calls are TRBV20-1 and TRBJ1-5, with no clear D. This CDR3 spans 13 amino acids. Trimming stripped 4 bases from V and 3 bases from J, with 10 bases between. Germline V gene lookup returns CDR1 DFQATT and CDR2 SNEGSKA (reference sequence). The CDR3 is CSAIRASNQPQHF. Here the CDR3 DNA reads TGCAGTGCTATTAGGGCCTCCAATCAGCCCCAGCATTTT.